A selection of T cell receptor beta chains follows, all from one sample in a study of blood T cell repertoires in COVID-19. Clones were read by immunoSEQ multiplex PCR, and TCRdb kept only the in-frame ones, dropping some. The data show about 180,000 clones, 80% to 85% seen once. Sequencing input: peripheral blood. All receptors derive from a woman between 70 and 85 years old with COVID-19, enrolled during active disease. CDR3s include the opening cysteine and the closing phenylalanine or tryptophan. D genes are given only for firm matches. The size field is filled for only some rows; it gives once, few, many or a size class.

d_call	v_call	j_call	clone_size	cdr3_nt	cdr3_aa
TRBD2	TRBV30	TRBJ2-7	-	TGTGCGAGAGCGGGAGTAGGCCACGAGCAGTACTTC	CARAGVGHEQYF
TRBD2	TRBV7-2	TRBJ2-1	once	TGTGCCAGCAGCCTCGGGACTAGCGGGAGGGCCGCCTACAATGAGCAGTTCTTC	CASSLGTSGRAAYNEQFF
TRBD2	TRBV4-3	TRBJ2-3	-	TGCGCCAGCAGAAGCGGGAGGGCCGGGGTAGCAGATACGCAGTATTTT	CASRSGRAGVADTQYF
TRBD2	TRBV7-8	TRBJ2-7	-	TGTGCCAGCAGTCAAATGGTAGCGGGACGCTACGAGCAGTACTTC	CASSQMVAGRYEQYF
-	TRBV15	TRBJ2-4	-	TGTGCCACCAGCAGAGATGAATCGGGCAGGGAAGGCATTCAGTACTTC	CATSRDESGREGIQYF
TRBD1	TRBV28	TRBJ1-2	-	TGTGCCAGCAGTATCAACTCTGTGGTCAGGGGGCGGGATGGCTACACCTTC	CASSINSVVRGRDGYTF
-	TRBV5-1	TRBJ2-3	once	TGCGCCAGCAGCTCCCCGGGAGATACGCAGTATTTT	CASSSPGDTQYF
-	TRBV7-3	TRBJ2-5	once	TGTGCCAGCAGCTTAAGGCCGGGAGCAGCCGAGACCCAGTACTTC	CASSLRPGAAETQYF
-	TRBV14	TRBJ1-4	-	TGTGCCAGCAGCCAATATTCGGGACTTGAAAAACTGTTTTTT	CASSQYSGLEKLFF
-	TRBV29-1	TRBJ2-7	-	TGCAGCGCCGATAATGGCGGCTCCTCCTACGAGCAGTACTTC	CSADNGGSSYEQYF
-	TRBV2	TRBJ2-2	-	TGTGCCAGCAGTGAAGCGCTAGGGGCCTCTACCGGGGAGCTGTTTTTT	CASSEALGASTGELFF
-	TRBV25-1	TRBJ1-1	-	TGTGCCAGCAGTGAGAGACAGAACACTGAAGCTTTCTTT	CASSERQNTEAFF
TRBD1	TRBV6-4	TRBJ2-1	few	TGTGCCAGCAGCACGGGACAGGCGAATGAGCAGTTCTTC	CASSTGQANEQFF
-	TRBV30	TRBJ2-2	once	TGTGCCTCCGGGGTAGTCAGAGGGGAGCTGTTTTTT	CASGVVRGELFF
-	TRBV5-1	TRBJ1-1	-	TGCGCCAGCAGCCGGGAACAGGGTCCAAACACTGAAGCTTTCTTT	CASSREQGPNTEAFF
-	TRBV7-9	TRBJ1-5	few	TGTGCCAGCAGCTTCCCTGGGGCCGTGGCCCAGCATTTT	CASSFPGAVAQHF
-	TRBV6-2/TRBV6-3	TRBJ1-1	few	TGTGCCAGCAGTTACTCGGGAGAGAACACTGAAGCTTTCTTT	CASSYSGENTEAFF
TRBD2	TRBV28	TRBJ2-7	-	TGTGCCAGCAGTTTGAGGACTAGCGGGGTCTACGAGCAGTACTTC	CASSLRTSGVYEQYF
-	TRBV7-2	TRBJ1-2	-	TGTGCCAGCACCCCCCAGCGAACTTGGGGCTACACCTTC	CASTPQRTWGYTF
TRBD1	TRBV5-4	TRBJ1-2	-	TGTGCCAGCAGCTTGGCCGGAGGGGGCCGCAAGGGAGGCTACACCTTC	CASSLAGGGRKGGYTF
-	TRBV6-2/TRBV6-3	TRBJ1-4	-	TGTGCCAGCAGTTACTTGGACAGTGGACTGTTTTTT	CASSYLDSGLFF
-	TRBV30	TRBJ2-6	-	TGTGCCTGGATACAGGGGCGGGGATCTGGGGCCAACGTCCTGACTTTC	CAWIQGRGSGANVLTF
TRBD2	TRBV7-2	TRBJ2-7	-	TGTGCCAGCAGCCCATGGGCTAGCGGGTCTTCCTACGAGCAGTACTTC	CASSPWASGSSYEQYF
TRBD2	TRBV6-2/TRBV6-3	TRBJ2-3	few	TGTGCCAGCAGTTTAGCGGGAGGACCCACAGATACGCAGTATTTT	CASSLAGGPTDTQYF
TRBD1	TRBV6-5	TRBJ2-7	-	TGTGCCAGCAGTCTACCGGGACAGGTCCGCGAGCAGTACTTC	CASSLPGQVREQYF
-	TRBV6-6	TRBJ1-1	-	TGTGCCAGCAGCCCCGGACTGGGGAACACTGAAGCTTTCTTT	CASSPGLGNTEAFF
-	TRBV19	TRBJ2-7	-	TGTGCCACCCCCGGTCCTTCGTACGAGCAGTACTTC	CATPGPSYEQYF
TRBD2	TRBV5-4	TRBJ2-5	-	TGTGCCAGCAGCCTCAATAGCGGGAGCGGGGAGACCCAGTACTTC	CASSLNSGSGETQYF
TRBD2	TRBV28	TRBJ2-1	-	TGTGCCAGCAGTTTATCGGGAATAAGCGGGAGGGCCTTCTACAATGAGCAGTTCTTC	CASSLSGISGRAFYNEQFF
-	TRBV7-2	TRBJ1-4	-	TGTGCCAGCAGCCCCTCTGGAGCGGCCGGTAATGAAAAACTGTTTTTT	CASSPSGAAGNEKLFF
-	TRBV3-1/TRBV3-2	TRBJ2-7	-	TGTGCCAGCAGCCAAGTGTCTATGAGCTACTCCTACGAGCAGTACTTC	CASSQVSMSYSYEQYF
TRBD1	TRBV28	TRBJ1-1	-	TGTGCCAGCAGTACCGCCGGGACAGGGAACACTGAAGCTTTCTTT	CASSTAGTGNTEAFF
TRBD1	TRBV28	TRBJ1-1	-	TGTGCCAGCAGTCCGCTCGGAGCCGGGACAGGGGTGCCTGAAGCTTTCTTT	CASSPLGAGTGVPEAFF
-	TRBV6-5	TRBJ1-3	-	TGTGCCAGCAGACTCACAGGTCCTGGAAACACCATATATTTT	CASRLTGPGNTIYF
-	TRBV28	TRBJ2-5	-	TGTGCCAGCAGTACTCCCCTTACTGAGACCCAGTACTTC	CASSTPLTETQYF
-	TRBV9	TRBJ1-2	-	TGTGCCAGCAGCGTAGTTGGGCGCGGCTACACCTTC	CASSVVGRGYTF
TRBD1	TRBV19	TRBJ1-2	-	TGTGCCAGTAGTACCCGGACAGGGAGTCGTGGCTACACCTTC	CASSTRTGSRGYTF
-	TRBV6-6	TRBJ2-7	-	TGTGCCAGCAGTTACTCGAGGGCCTACGAGCAGTACTTC	CASSYSRAYEQYF
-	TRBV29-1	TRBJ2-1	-	TGCAGCGTTCAGCCCCCCGCATGGACAGCCGACAATGAGCAGTTCTTC	CSVQPPAWTADNEQFF
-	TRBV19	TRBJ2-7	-	TGTGCCAGTAGGGGCGGGGCAGGCCGTAGCTACGAGCAGTACTTC	CASRGGAGRSYEQYF
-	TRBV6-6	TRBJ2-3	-	TGTGCCAGCAGTTACCCGGGAACGCAGTATTTT	CASSYPGTQYF
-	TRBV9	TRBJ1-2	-	TGTGCCAGCAGCGTAGATCCCAGATATTACTATGGCTACACCTTC	CASSVDPRYYYGYTF
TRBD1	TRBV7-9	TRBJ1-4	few	TGTGCCAGCAGTCGGGACAGGGTTAATGAAAAACTGTTTTTT	CASSRDRVNEKLFF
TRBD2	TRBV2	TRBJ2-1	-	TGTGCCAGCAGTCTAGCGGGATATGAGCAGTTCTTC	CASSLAGYEQFF
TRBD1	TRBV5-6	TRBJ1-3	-	TGTGCCAGCAGCTTCGGGACAGCTGGAAACACCATATATTTT	CASSFGTAGNTIYF
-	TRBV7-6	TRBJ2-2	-	TGTGCCAGCAGCTTTAGTTATACCGGGGAGCTGTTTTTT	CASSFSYTGELFF